What follows are 27 T cell receptor beta chains derived from one specimen sequenced in a study of blood T cell repertoires in COVID-19 (dated by TCRdb to the early 2020s). The receptor library was made with the immunoSEQ multiplex PCR assay. The source is immuneACCESS, and TCRdb retained only in-frame sequences with V and J called. Part of the clones is not carried over; for the studies checked, unresolved V genes explain less than half of this, and the remainder is unexplained. Counted in this sample were some 370,000 clones; about 89% of them appeared once. The ten largest clones represent about 1.2% of the sample. Sequenced input: peripheral blood. These receptors came from a man aged 35-49 years with acute or convalescent COVID-19.

About this clone itself: This same CDR3 is encoded by further DNA sequences in the sample. This sequence joins TRBV27 and TRBJ2-7; 9 bases agree with TRBD1. J lost 2 bases, V lost 5 bases, and 7 bases had no gene match. Germline V lookup: CDR1 MNHEY, CDR2 SMNVEV (reference sequence). This CDR3 is 15 amino acids long. The CDR3 region has the DNA TGTGCCAGCAGTCAAGGACAGGGGAGGCCCTACGAGCAGTACTTC. It specifies CASSQGQGRPYEQYF.

This chain links TRBV13 with TRBJ2-3; TRBD2 aligns across 7 bases. CDR1 is PRHDT, CDR2 FYEKMQ, per germline (reference sequence). After removal of 6 bases from V and 1 base from J, the junction contained 16 bases not matched to a gene. The CDR3 has 18 amino acids. CDR3 residues: CASSADGLREGGTDTQYF. The CDR3 DNA sequence: TGTGCCAGCAGTGCTGATGGGTTGAGGGAGGGAGGCACAGATACGCAGTATTTT.

The chain carries TRBV25-1 and TRBJ1-6; no reliable D call. The V and J ends lost 4 bases and 11 bases respectively, with 9 bases between them. This CDR3 comprises 12 residues. Germline V gene sequence: CDR1 MGHDK, CDR2 SYGVNS. CDR3 bases: TGTGCCAGCAGTGGGCTCAGTCCACCCCTCCACTTT. Amino acids: CASSGLSPPLHF.

The V call is TRBV5-5, the J call TRBJ1-2; TRBD1 aligns across 11 bases. V was clipped by 3 bases and J by 3 bases; unmatched bases: 4. The length of the CDR3 is 15 residues. Germline V gives CDR1 SGHKS, CDR2 YYEKEE (reference sequence). CDR3 sequence (DNA): TGTGCCAGCAGCTGGGACAGGGGGGTAGACTATGGCTACACCTTC. Translating gives CASSWDRGVDYGYTF.

The chain couples TRBV28 to TRBJ2-1; no clear D gene. Germline CDR1 MDHEN, CDR2 SYDVKM. V dropped 3 bases and J dropped 1 base, with 4 bases sitting between them. The CDR3 contains 13 residues. The CDR3 spells CASSFQSYNEQFF. In DNA, the CDR3 is TGTGCCAGCAGTTTCCAGTCCTACAATGAGCAGTTCTTC.

V usage is TRBV2 and J usage is TRBJ2-1; TRBD1 is a possible D gene (5 bases). The V end was cut by 7 bases, the J end by 4 bases, with 17 bases between. Germline V gene sequence: CDR1 SNHLY, CDR2 FYNNEI. The CDR3 runs 15 residues. Written as DNA, the CDR3 is TGTGCCAGCAAAGGTTCACAGGTTGCATACAATGAGCAGTTCTTC. It translates to CASKGSQVAYNEQFF.

The rearrangement joins TRBV6-4 to TRBJ2-7, with 13 bases aligning to TRBD2. V gave up 6 bases and J gave up 7 bases; unmatched junction bases: 12. CDR1 is MRHNA and CDR2 is SNTAGT in the germline V gene. The CDR3 spans 16 residues. DNA for the CDR3: TGTGCCAGCAGACATACCGGACTAGCGGGAGTTTGGGAGCAGTACTTC. It codes for CASRHTGLAGVWEQYF.

The genes are TRBV3-1 (or the pseudogene TRBV3-2) and TRBJ1-1, with D uncertain. The germline V gene has CDR1 LGHDT and CDR2 YNNKEL (reference sequence). The CDR3 extends over 12 amino acids. Trimming left V 6 bases short and J 1 base short, with 6 bases between. The CDR3, as DNA: TGTGCCAGCAGGTCCAGGAACACTGAAGCTTTCTTT. Translating it yields CASRSRNTEAFF.

The V and J genes are TRBV2 and TRBJ2-2, with D possibly matching TRBD2 (6 bases). The CDR3 loop spans 13 amino acids. Trimming took 7 bases from V and 5 from J, leaving 11 bases between them. CDR1 and CDR2 from the germline V gene are SNHLY and FYNNEI. The CDR3 reads CASTGVRTGELFF. As DNA, the CDR3 is TGTGCCAGCACGGGGGTTCGGACCGGGGAGCTGTTTTTT.

As for this clone: The sample holds other DNA sequences that translate to the same CDR3. This sequence joins TRBV19 and TRBJ2-7; D is unclear. Trimming took off 1 base at V and 1 base at J, with 5 bases between the two ends. Germline CDR1 and CDR2: LNHDA and SQIVND (reference sequence). CDR3 length equals 13 residues. CDR3 sequence reads: CASSIVGSYEQYF. DNA of the CDR3: TGTGCCAGTAGTATAGTCGGTTCCTACGAGCAGTACTTC.

The chain recombines TRBV14 with TRBJ2-6; weak D call: TRBD1 (5 bases). Germline CDR1 reads SGHDN; CDR2 reads FVKESK. Trimming took off 0 bases at V and 6 bases at J, with 12 bases between the two ends. This CDR3 has 16 residues. The CDR3 sequence is CASSQEVRGLANVLTF. CDR3 bases: TGTGCCAGCAGCCAAGAAGTAAGGGGTCTGGCCAACGTCCTGACTTTC.

The chain uses TRBV9 and TRBJ2-3; tentatively, D is TRBD1 (6 bases). Per germline, CDR1 SGDLS and CDR2 YYNGEE. CDR3 length: 13 amino acids. The V end lost 3 bases, the J end lost 5 bases, and 10 bases lay between the germline ends. DNA of the CDR3: TGTGCCAGCAGCGCCCTAGGGGGAGATACGCAGTATTTT. This sequence encodes CASSALGGDTQYF.

This chain joins TRBV11-3 and TRBJ2-3, with 7 nucleotides matching TRBD2. Germline V gene sequence: CDR1 SGHNT, CDR2 YENEEA. CDR3 length: 18 residues. With V trimmed by 2 bases and J by 3 bases, 14 bases remained unmatched. This chain's CDR3 is CASSLRGRGNLSTDTQYF. CDR3 DNA sequence: TGTGCCAGCAGCTTACGGGGGAGGGGTAATCTGTCGACAGATACGCAGTATTTT. Complete variable domain (other parts from reference TRBV11-3 and TRBJ2-3): EAGVVQSPRYKIIEKKQPVAFWCNPISGHNTLYWYLQNLGQGPELLIRYENEEAVDDSQLPKDRFSAERLKGVDSTLKIQPAELGDSAVYLCASSLRGRGNLSTDTQYFGPGTRLTVL.

This rearrangement joins TRBV6-2 or TRBV6-3 to TRBJ1-3; D not resolved. V was cut by 0 bases and J by 4 bases, with 13 bases left in between. Germline CDR1 and CDR2: MNHEY and SVGEGT. There are 16 residues in the CDR3. In nucleotides, the CDR3 is TGTGCCAGCAGTTACTCGTCGCGGGGTTACGGAAACACCATATATTTT. It translates to CASSYSSRGYGNTIYF.

The chain combines TRBV30 with TRBJ1-5; possibly TRBD1 for D (5 bases). The V gene's germline CDR1 is GTSNPN and CDR2 SVGIG (reference sequence). The germline V and J ends were trimmed by 0 bases and 7 bases, with 10 bases remaining between them. The CDR3 spans 13 residues. The CDR3 region has the DNA TGTGCCTGGAGTGTAGGGGTGGAGCAGCCCCAGCATTTT. Translation: CAWSVGVEQPQHF.

The chain is built from TRBV6-6 and TRBJ1-6, with a tentative D call TRBD1 (6 bases). The CDR3 covers 13 residues. V lost 5 bases, J lost 4 bases, and 6 bases lay in between. The germline V gene encodes CDR1 MNHNY and CDR2 SVGAGI (reference sequence). The CDR3 sequence is CASSTGYNSPLHF. CDR3 nucleotide sequence: TGTGCCAGCAGTACAGGGTATAATTCACCCCTCCACTTT.

This clone has only one observation. This chain links TRBV6-5 with TRBJ1-6; D not certain. V was trimmed by 2 bases and J by 10 bases, leaving 12 bases between them. CDR1 is MNHEY, CDR2 SVGAGI, per germline. The CDR3 has 14 residues. CDR3 sequence: CASSYDPRESPLHF. CDR3 DNA sequence: TGTGCCAGCAGTTACGACCCGAGGGAATCACCCCTCCACTTT.

V and J are TRBV19 and TRBJ2-3; perhaps TRBD2 as D (6 bases). The germline V gene has CDR1 LNHDA and CDR2 SQIVND (reference sequence). This CDR3 comprises 13 residues. Trimming removed 4 bases at V and 4 bases at J, with 9 bases between. CDR3 in amino acids: CASSKGTSDTQYF. CDR3 bases: TGTGCCAGTAGTAAGGGGACTTCAGATACGCAGTATTTT. The full variable domain, with the rest looked up from reference TRBV19 and TRBJ2-3, is DGGITQSPKYLFRKEGQNVTLSCEQNLNHDAMYWYRQDPGQGLRLIYYSQIVNDFQKGDIAEGYSVSREKKESFPLTVTSAQKNPTAFYLCASSKGTSDTQYFGPGTRLTVL.

This chain joins TRBV21-1 and TRBJ2-3; the table assigns TRBD1, which was not confirmed against the DNA. TRBV21-1 is a pseudogene locus. The CDR3 is 16 amino acids. The CDR3 sequence: CASSNTGTGGKDTQYF. The DNA of the CDR3 is TGTGCCAGCAGCAATACCGGGACAGGGGGAAAGGATACGCAGTATTTT.

This clone was seen a single time. J is TRBJ2-2 and V is TRBV3-1 (or the pseudogene TRBV3-2), with 9 bases identical to TRBD2. This CDR3 contains 20 residues. J was trimmed by 5 bases and V by 4 bases; bases with no gene match: 20. Germline V gene lookup returns CDR1 LGHDT and CDR2 YNNKEL (reference sequence). In DNA, the CDR3 is TGTGCCAGCAGCCCAGTCCCGGGACTAGCCAATGTTCTACGAACCGGGGAGCTGTTTTTT. It yields the protein CASSPVPGLANVLRTGELFF.

This sequence joins TRBV19 and TRBJ2-3; 12 bases fit TRBD1. CDR1 and CDR2 from the germline V gene are LNHDA and SQIVND (reference sequence). This CDR3 region has 15 residues. The trim removed 6 bases at V and 5 bases at J, leaving 6 bases unmatched. The CDR3 reads CASSVGQGALDTQYF. The CDR3 nucleotides are TGTGCCAGTAGCGTGGGACAGGGGGCTTTAGATACGCAGTATTTT.

V and J are TRBV9 and TRBJ1-1, with D unclear. Germline V gene lookup returns CDR1 SGDLS and CDR2 YYNGEE. The V gene lost 0 bases and the J gene lost 7 bases, with 7 bases spanning the gap. The CDR3 has 12 amino acids. The CDR3 spells CASSVAGSEAFF. The CDR3 bases are TGTGCCAGCAGCGTAGCGGGGAGTGAAGCTTTCTTT.

V is TRBV5-1 and J is TRBJ2-3; possibly TRBD2 for D (5 bases). Trimming removed 6 bases from V and 0 bases from J, with 20 bases in between. The CDR3 has 17 amino acids. Germline V gene lookup returns CDR1 SGHRS and CDR2 YFSETQ. In DNA, the CDR3 is TGCGCCAGCAACACGGACGGCAGCGGAAGTAGCACAGATACGCAGTATTTT. This encodes CASNTDGSGSSTDTQYF.

The chain joins TRBV19 to TRBJ2-3; D perhaps matches TRBD1 (6 bases). V was shortened by 10 bases and J by 2 bases, with 16 bases between the two germline ends. CDR1 and CDR2 from the germline V gene are LNHDA and SQIVND (reference sequence). There are 14 residues in the CDR3. Here the CDR3 reads CATRGPPFTDTQYF. CDR3 sequence (DNA): TGTGCCACCAGGGGACCGCCATTCACAGATACGCAGTATTTT.

V gene TRBV6-6 combines with J gene TRBJ1-4; 8 bases match TRBD1. CDR3 length: 15 residues. V shed 6 bases and J 2 bases; nucleotides not matched to a gene: 5. Germline values: CDR1 MNHNY, CDR2 SVGAGI (reference sequence). As DNA, the CDR3 is TGTGCCAGCAGCCACAGACAGGGGACTAATGAAAAACTGTTTTTT. Translated: CASSHRQGTNEKLFF.

V usage is TRBV10-1 and J usage is TRBJ1-1; 11 positions agree with TRBD1. CDR1 is WNHNN, CDR2 SYGVQD, per germline (reference sequence). V lost 6 bases, J lost 10 bases, and 1 base stayed unmatched. The CDR3 is made up of 11 amino acids. The CDR3 region has the DNA TGCGCCAGCAGGGGACAGGGGGGAGCTTTCTTT. Translating it yields CASRGQGGAFF.

The genes are TRBV9 and TRBJ1-3; D remains ambiguous. In germline, CDR1 is SGDLS, CDR2 YYNGEE. The CDR3 has 14 amino acids. The V end lost 5 bases, the J end lost 0 bases, and 9 bases lay between the germline ends. CDR3 sequence reads: CASRPGLSGNTIYF. The CDR3, as DNA: TGTGCCAGCAGACCAGGACTCTCTGGAAACACCATATATTTT. The whole variable domain, filled in from reference TRBV9 and TRBJ1-3, reads DSGVTQTPKHLITATGQRVTLRCSPRSGDLSVYWYQQSLDQGLQFLIQYYNGEERAKGNILERFSAQQFPDLHSELNLSSLELGDSALYFCASRPGLSGNTIYFGEGSWLTVV.